A single sample is the source of the 7 T cell receptor beta chains below, sequenced in a study of blood T cell repertoires in COVID-19. Measured with immunoSEQ multiplex PCR; TCRdb has only the in-frame clones, and not every one. Of hundreds of thousands of clones in the sample, around 86% are singletons; the top ten hold more than 2%. Input material: PBMCs or T cells enriched from blood (not recorded which). The receptors were sampled from a woman in her forties or fifties who had recovered from COVID-19.

The V call is TRBV30, the J call TRBJ1-5; TRBD1 might be the D (5 bases). The CDR3 contains 12 residues. Germline V CDR1 and CDR2: GTSNPN, SVGIG (reference sequence). Deletions cut 3 bases from V and 4 bases from J, with 7 bases between. In DNA, the CDR3 is TGTGCCTGGAGAAAGGGGAATCAGCCCCAGCATTTT. This codes for CAWRKGNQPQHF.

This clone showed up just a few times. V is TRBV7-9 and J is TRBJ1-1; 7 bases align to TRBD1. The CDR3 has 17 amino acids. With 2 bases clipped from V and 0 bases from J, the junction kept 9 bases outside the gene matches. Germline-derived CDR1 and CDR2 are SEHNR and FQNEAQ (reference sequence). CDR3 nucleotide sequence: TGTGCCAGCAGCTTAAGGGACAGAGAGTTAATGAACACTGAAGCTTTCTTT. Translation gives CASSLRDRELMNTEAFF.

J is TRBJ1-4 and V is TRBV24-1, with unresolved D. CDR1 is KGHDR, CDR2 SFDVKD, per germline. With 2 bases removed from V and 7 bases from J, the gap between germline ends came to 4 bases. The length of the CDR3 is 12 residues. The CDR3 region is CATSDSTEKLFF. As DNA, the CDR3 is TGTGCCACCAGTGATTCTACTGAAAAACTGTTTTTT.

In its sample, this clone was seen once. The chain employs TRBV19 and TRBJ2-4; 7 bases line up with TRBD1. Trimming took 9 bases from V and 7 from J; bases not matched to a gene: 9. The CDR3 is made up of 13 amino acids. CDR1 and CDR2 (germline): LNHDA, SQIVND (reference sequence). CDR3 DNA sequence: TGTGCCAGCGATCGACAGGGTGAGAACATTCAGTACTTC. This gives the protein CASDRQGENIQYF.

The chain employs TRBV6-4 and TRBJ2-6; D not resolved. Germline CDR1 is MRHNA and CDR2 is SNTAGT. V lost 2 bases and J 0 bases, leaving 5 bases between the germline ends. This CDR3 has 15 residues. CDR3 loop: CASSDRSSGANVLTF. The CDR3 DNA is TGTGCCAGCAGTGACAGGAGCTCTGGGGCCAACGTCCTGACTTTC.

The rearrangement joins TRBV30 to TRBJ1-2; D may be TRBD1 (5 bases). From germline, CDR1 is GTSNPN and CDR2 SVGIG (reference sequence). The CDR3 runs 14 residues. Trimming shortened V by 1 base and J by 1 base, and 10 bases separated the two germline ends. DNA for the CDR3: TGTGCCTGGAGTGAGACCAGGGTTAACTATGGCTACACCTTC. This gives the protein CAWSETRVNYGYTF.

The rearrangement uses TRBV4-1 and TRBJ2-2, with 11 bases identical to TRBD1. The CDR3 has 17 amino acids. V lost 1 base to trimming and J lost 6 bases; unmatched junction nucleotides: 7. CDR1 and CDR2 (germline): MGHRA, YSYEKL. CDR3 nucleotides: TGCGCCAGCAGCCAAGCGGGGGGACAGGGGGTTTCCGGGGAGCTGTTTTTT. It yields the protein CASSQAGGQGVSGELFF.